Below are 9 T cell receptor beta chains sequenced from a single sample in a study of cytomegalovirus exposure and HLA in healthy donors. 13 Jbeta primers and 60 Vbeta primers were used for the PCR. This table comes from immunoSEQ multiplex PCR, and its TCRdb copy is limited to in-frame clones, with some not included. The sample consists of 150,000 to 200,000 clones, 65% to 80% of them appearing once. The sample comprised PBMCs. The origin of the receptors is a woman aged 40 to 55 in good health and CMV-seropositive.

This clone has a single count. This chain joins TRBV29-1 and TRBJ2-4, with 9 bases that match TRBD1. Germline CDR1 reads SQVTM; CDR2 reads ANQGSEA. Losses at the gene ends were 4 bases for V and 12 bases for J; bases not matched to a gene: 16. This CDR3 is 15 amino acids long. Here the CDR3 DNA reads TGCAGCGTTGTTGTCCGGGACAGGGTGTTCAGCAGTCAGTACTTC. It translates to CSVVVRDRVFSSQYF.

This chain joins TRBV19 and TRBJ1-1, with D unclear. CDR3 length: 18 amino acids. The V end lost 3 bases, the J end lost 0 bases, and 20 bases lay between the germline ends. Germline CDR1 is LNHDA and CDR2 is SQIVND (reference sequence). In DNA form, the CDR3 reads TGTGCCAGTAGTATCATATTCGGTGGGCAGATAATGAACACTGAAGCTTTCTTT. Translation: CASSIIFGGQIMNTEAFF.

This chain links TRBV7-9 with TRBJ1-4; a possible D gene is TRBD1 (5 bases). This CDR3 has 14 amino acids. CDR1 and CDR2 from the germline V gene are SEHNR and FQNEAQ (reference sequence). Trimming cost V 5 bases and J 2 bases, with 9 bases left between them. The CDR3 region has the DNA TGTGCCAGCAGCCGGGGGTCGACTAATGAAAAACTGTTTTTT. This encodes CASSRGSTNEKLFF.

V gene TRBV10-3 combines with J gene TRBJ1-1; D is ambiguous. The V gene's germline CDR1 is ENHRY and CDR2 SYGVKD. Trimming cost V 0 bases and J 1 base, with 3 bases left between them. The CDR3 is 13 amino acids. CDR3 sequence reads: CAISESANTEAFF. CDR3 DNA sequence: TGTGCCATCAGTGAGTCAGCGAACACTGAAGCTTTCTTT.

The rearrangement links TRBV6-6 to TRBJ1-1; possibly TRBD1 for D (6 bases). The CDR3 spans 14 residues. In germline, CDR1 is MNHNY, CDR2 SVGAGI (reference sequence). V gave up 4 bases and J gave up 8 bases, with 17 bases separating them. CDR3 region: CASSFGQSYSEAFF. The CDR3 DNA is TGTGCCAGCAGTTTCGGACAGTCCTATTCCGAAGCTTTCTTT.

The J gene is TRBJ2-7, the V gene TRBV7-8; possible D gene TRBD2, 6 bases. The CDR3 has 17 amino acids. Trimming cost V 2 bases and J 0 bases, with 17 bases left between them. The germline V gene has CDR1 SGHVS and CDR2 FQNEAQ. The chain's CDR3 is CASSLPPRTKASYEQYF. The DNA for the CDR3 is TGTGCCAGCAGCTTACCTCCCCGGACTAAAGCCTCCTACGAGCAGTACTTC.

The CDR3 DNA reads as TGCGCCAGCAGCCAAGATATCGGGGGAAACACCGGGGAGCTGTTTTTT. Protein: CASSQDIGGNTGELFF. The chain joins TRBV4-3 to TRBJ2-2; possible D gene TRBD2, 6 bases. V lost 0 bases to trimming and J lost 2 bases, with 10 bases between them. This CDR3 has 16 amino acids. Germline V gene lookup returns CDR1 LGHNA and CDR2 YSLEER.

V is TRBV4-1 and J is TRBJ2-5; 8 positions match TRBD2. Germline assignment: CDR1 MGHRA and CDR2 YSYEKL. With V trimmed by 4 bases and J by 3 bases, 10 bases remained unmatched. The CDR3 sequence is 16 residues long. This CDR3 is CASSLLAGGTKETQYF. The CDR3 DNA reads TGCGCCAGCAGCCTTCTGGCGGGGGGCACCAAAGAGACCCAGTACTTC.

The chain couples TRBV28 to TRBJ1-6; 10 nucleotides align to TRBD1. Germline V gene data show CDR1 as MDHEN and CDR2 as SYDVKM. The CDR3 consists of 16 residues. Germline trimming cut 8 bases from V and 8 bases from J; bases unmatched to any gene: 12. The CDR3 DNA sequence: TGTGCCAGCGGTTCTTCGGGACAGGGGCCTTATTCACCCCTCCACTTT. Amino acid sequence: CASGSSGQGPYSPLHF.